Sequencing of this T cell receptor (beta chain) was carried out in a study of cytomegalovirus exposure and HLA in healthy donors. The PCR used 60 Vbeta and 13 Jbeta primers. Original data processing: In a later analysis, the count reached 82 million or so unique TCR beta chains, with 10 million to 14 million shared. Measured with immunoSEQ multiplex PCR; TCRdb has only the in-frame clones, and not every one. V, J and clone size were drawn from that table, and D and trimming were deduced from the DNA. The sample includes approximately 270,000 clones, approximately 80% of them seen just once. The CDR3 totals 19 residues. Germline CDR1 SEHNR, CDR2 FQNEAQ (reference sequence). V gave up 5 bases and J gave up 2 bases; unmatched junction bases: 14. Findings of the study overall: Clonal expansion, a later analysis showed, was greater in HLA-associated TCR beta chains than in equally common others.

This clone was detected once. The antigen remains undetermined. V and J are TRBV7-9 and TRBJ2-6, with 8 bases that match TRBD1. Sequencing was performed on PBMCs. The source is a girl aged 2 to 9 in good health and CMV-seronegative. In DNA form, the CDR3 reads TGTGCCAGCAGCCTTTACTACAGGGGGGAGAACCCTGGGGCCAACGTCCTGACTTTC. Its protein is CASSLYYRGENPGANVLTF. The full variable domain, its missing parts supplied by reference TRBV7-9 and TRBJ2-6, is DTGVSQNPRHKITKRGQNVTFRCDPISEHNRLYWYRQTLGQGPEFLTYFQNEAQLEKSRLLSDRFSAERPKGSFSTLEIQRTEQGDSAMYLCASSLYYRGENPGANVLTFGAGSRLTVL.